The 31 T cell receptor beta chains given below trace back to one sample, sequenced in a study of shared T cell receptors in the human thymus. Some clones are missing from TCRdb's copy, which holds only in-frame ones; the method was immunoSEQ multiplex PCR. The data hold hundreds of thousands of clones, with 70% to 80% observed a single time. This sample was shared with a second study, whose subject was human thymus T cells.

The specimen sequenced was thymocytes. The origin of the receptors is a boy younger than two with a congenital heart defect.

This clone turned up a few times. The CDR3 DNA is TGTGCCAGCAGTGGACAGGGGGAGACCCAGTACTTC. Translation: CASSGQGETQYF. The J gene is TRBJ2-5, the V gene TRBV6-1; TRBD1 matches at 8 bases. The CDR3 is 12 residues long. Germline V CDR1 and CDR2: MNHNS, SASEGT. V lost 4 bases, J lost 5 bases, and 0 bases stayed unmatched.

The chain carries TRBV5-1 and TRBJ2-7; 7 bases match TRBD1. There are 15 residues in the CDR3. CDR1 SGHRS and CDR2 YFSETQ come from the germline V gene. The J segment lost 4 bases and the V segment lost 5 bases, leaving 12 bases of the junction unmatched. CDR3 nucleotides: TGCGCCAGCAGTCCCGACAGGGTGGACCTATACGAGCAGTACTTC. Amino acids: CASSPDRVDLYEQYF.

This clone has just a few counts. The junction departs from germline at one end; a sequencing error may be responsible. This chain uses TRBV6-6 with TRBJ1-4; 11 nucleotides match TRBD1. CDR3 size: 15 residues. Germline V gene data show CDR1 as MNHNY and CDR2 as SVGAGI (reference sequence). The CDR3 reads CASSAGTGGNEKLFF. The DNA for the CDR3 is TGTGCCAGCAGTGCCGGGACAGGGGGGAATGAGAAACTGTTTTTT.

The chain is built from TRBV6-5 and TRBJ2-7; 9 bases align to TRBD2. V lost 2 bases, J lost 4 bases, and 6 bases stayed unmatched. This CDR3 is built from 15 residues. The germline CDR1 and CDR2 sequences are MNHEY and SVGAGI. As DNA, the CDR3 is TGTGCCAGCAGTTACCGACTAGCGGAAGATTACGAGCAGTACTTC. Amino acid sequence: CASSYRLAEDYEQYF.

The chain recombines TRBV28 with TRBJ2-6, with no clear D. V was clipped by 6 bases and J by 0 bases, with 15 bases between them. This CDR3 region has 17 residues. Germline CDR1 and CDR2: MDHEN and SYDVKM. The CDR3, as DNA: TGTGCCAGCAGCCCGGTTCTAGGTCTCTCTGGGGCCAACGTCCTGACTTTC. As protein: CASSPVLGLSGANVLTF.

V usage is TRBV5-1 and J usage is TRBJ2-2, with a weak D call TRBD2 (5 bases). V was cut by 6 bases and J by 2 bases, with 11 bases left in between. CDR3 length equals 14 residues. Germline V gives CDR1 SGHRS, CDR2 YFSETQ. Here the CDR3 DNA reads TGCGCCAGCACCGGGGATGCCAACACCGGGGAGCTGTTTTTT. As protein: CASTGDANTGELFF.

This chain connects TRBV28 to TRBJ1-5; possible D gene TRBD1, 6 bases. The CDR3 covers 15 residues. Trimming stripped 6 bases from V and 0 bases from J, with 12 bases between. Germline V CDR1 and CDR2: MDHEN, SYDVKM. In DNA form, the CDR3 reads TGTGCCAGCAGGTATGGGACACCTAGCAATCAGCCCCAGCATTTT. As protein: CASRYGTPSNQPQHF.

This chain connects TRBV27 to TRBJ1-4; the match to TRBD1 covers 8 bases. Germline CDR1 is MNHEY and CDR2 is SMNVEV (reference sequence). With V trimmed by 5 bases and J by 8 bases, 13 bases remained unmatched. The CDR3 spans 16 residues. The CDR3 loop is CASSRTDDRGCEKLFF. The CDR3 DNA reads TGTGCCAGCAGTCGGACGGATGACAGGGGTTGCGAAAAACTGTTTTTT.

The chain recombines TRBV5-1 with TRBJ2-3; 7 bases match TRBD2. With V trimmed by 0 bases and J by 3 bases, 1 base remained unmatched. The CDR3 runs to 14 residues. Looked up from germline, CDR1 is SGHRS and CDR2 is YFSETQ. The CDR3 loop is CASSLEGGTDTQYF. The CDR3 DNA sequence: TGCGCCAGCAGCTTGGAGGGAGGGACAGATACGCAGTATTTT.

The chain is built from TRBV5-8 and TRBJ2-7; possible D gene TRBD1, 5 bases. This CDR3 region has 16 residues. Germline V lookup: CDR1 SGHTS, CDR2 YDEGEE. V was clipped by 1 base and J by 4 bases, with 18 bases between them. The CDR3 coding sequence is TGTGCCAGCAGCTTGACGTTGGGGCGCAAGGGGTACGAGCAGTACTTC. It encodes CASSLTLGRKGYEQYF. Full variable domain (rest looked up from reference TRBV5-8 and TRBJ2-7): EAGVTQSPTHLIKTRGQQATLRCSPISGHTSVYWYQQALGLGLQFLLWYDEGEERNRGNFPPRFSGRQFPNYSSELNVNALELEDSALYLCASSLTLGRKGYEQYFGPGTRLTVT.

The rearrangement uses TRBV29-1 and TRBJ1-5; D is ambiguous. Trimming shortened V by 4 bases and J by 3 bases, and 10 bases separated the two germline ends. CDR3 size: 13 residues. Germline V CDR1 and CDR2: SQVTM, ANQGSEA. In nucleotides, the CDR3 is TGCAGCGTTGTGGCAGGAAACAATCAGCCCCAGCATTTT. Translating it yields CSVVAGNNQPQHF.

Written as DNA, the CDR3 is TGTGCCAGCAGCCCAGGGGCTGCGAGTGGCTACACCTTC. It yields the protein CASSPGAASGYTF. The chain combines TRBV7-9 with TRBJ1-2; possibly TRBD1 for D (6 bases). The CDR3 spans 13 residues. In germline, CDR1 is SEHNR, CDR2 FQNEAQ (reference sequence). V gave up 5 bases and J gave up 7 bases, with 14 bases separating them.

The chain joins TRBV7-2 to TRBJ2-2; tentatively, D is TRBD2 (6 bases). Germline CDR1 SGHTA, CDR2 FQGNSA. V dropped 2 bases and J dropped 0 bases, with 10 bases sitting between them. The CDR3 spans 16 residues. The CDR3 DNA is TGTGCCAGCAGCTTATGGGCGGGACCGAACACCGGGGAGCTGTTTTTT. Encoded protein: CASSLWAGPNTGELFF.

J is TRBJ1-5 and V is TRBV4-3; 10 bases match TRBD1. CDR1 is LGHNA, CDR2 YSLEER, per germline. The length of the CDR3 is 15 residues. V lost 3 bases, J lost 3 bases, and 2 bases stayed unmatched. CDR3 bases: TGCGCCAGCAGCCAGGGGACAGGGGCCAATCAGCCCCAGCATTTT. As protein: CASSQGTGANQPQHF.

V is TRBV30 and J is TRBJ2-1; TRBD2 matches 10 bases. The junction had 3 bases not matched to a gene; V was cut back by 4 bases and J by 9 bases. Germline V CDR1 and CDR2: GTSNPN, SVGIG (reference sequence). This CDR3 is built from 12 residues. CDR3 in DNA: TGTGCCTGGACTAGCGGGAGTATTGAGCAGTTCTTC. Its protein is CAWTSGSIEQFF.

This sequence joins TRBV14 and TRBJ2-7; 13 bases fit TRBD2. Germline V lookup: CDR1 SGHDN, CDR2 FVKESK. This CDR3 spans 15 amino acids. V was pared by 6 bases and J by 3 bases, with 5 bases of the junction left unmatched. As DNA, the CDR3 is TGTGCCAGCAGGGCGACTAGCGGGAGGTTCTACGAGCAGTACTTC. Its translation is CASRATSGRFYEQYF.

The genes are TRBV30 and TRBJ2-1; TRBD2 aligns across 9 bases. CDR1 and CDR2 (germline): GTSNPN, SVGIG (reference sequence). With V trimmed by 1 base and J by 3 bases, 10 bases remained unmatched. This CDR3 comprises 17 residues. CDR3 in DNA: TGTGCCTGGAGTGCCACCCCTATAGCGGGGGTCTACAATGAGCAGTTCTTC. Protein: CAWSATPIAGVYNEQFF. The variable domain in full, with the rest retrieved from reference TRBV30 and TRBJ2-1, is SQTIHQWPATLVQPVGSPLSLECTVEGTSNPNLYWYRQAAGRGLQLLFYSVGIGQISSEVPQNLSASRPQDRQFILSSKKLLLSDSGFYLCAWSATPIAGVYNEQFFGPGTRLTVL.

The rearrangement joins TRBV4-2 to TRBJ2-2; 9 bases match TRBD1. CDR1 LGHNA and CDR2 YNFKEQ come from the germline V gene. V was clipped by 3 bases and J by 2 bases; unmatched bases: 28. There are 24 residues in the CDR3. CDR3: CASSHKGGQGLGERGQANTGELFF. In DNA, the CDR3 is TGTGCCAGCAGCCATAAGGGGGGACAGGGTTTGGGGGAGAGGGGCCAGGCCAACACCGGGGAGCTGTTTTTT.

The chain joins TRBV2 to TRBJ1-3; unclear D gene. Germline V CDR1 and CDR2: SNHLY, FYNNEI. V was shortened by 1 base and J by 3 bases, with 4 bases between the two germline ends. The CDR3 extends over 13 amino acids. The DNA for the CDR3 is TGTGCCAGCAGTGAAGGGAGTGGAAACACCATATATTTT. It encodes CASSEGSGNTIYF.

The chain is built from TRBV5-6 and TRBJ2-2; D gene ambiguous. The CDR3 length is 12 residues. Trimming removed 4 bases at V and 7 bases at J, with 8 bases between. The germline V gene has CDR1 SGHDT and CDR2 YYEEEE. CDR3 region: CASSPRSGELFF. The CDR3, as DNA: TGTGCCAGCAGCCCCCGGAGCGGGGAGCTGTTTTTT.

The rearrangement uses TRBV18 and TRBJ1-2; possibly TRBD1 for D (6 bases). V shed 2 bases and J shed 5 bases, with 27 bases lying between them. The germline gives CDR1 KGHSH, CDR2 LQKENI. This CDR3 contains 19 residues. CDR3 sequence: CASSPFIGTDVGGGYGYTF. Written as DNA, the CDR3 is TGTGCCAGCTCACCATTCATCGGGACCGACGTAGGGGGTGGTTATGGCTACACCTTC. Full variable domain (rest looked up from reference TRBV18 and TRBJ1-2): NAGVMQNPRHLVRRRGQEARLRCSPMKGHSHVYWYRQLPEEGLKFMVYLQKENIIDESGMPKERFSAEFPKEGPSILRIQQVVRGDSAAYFCASSPFIGTDVGGGYGYTFGSGTRLTVV.

The rearrangement joins TRBV19 to TRBJ1-5; 9 nucleotides line up with TRBD1. Germline CDR1 is LNHDA and CDR2 is SQIVND (reference sequence). The V and J ends lost 8 bases and 4 bases, in that order; junction bases with no gene match: 6. The CDR3 extends over 14 amino acids. CDR3 DNA sequence: TGTGCCAGTTTCTCAGGGACAGGGAATCAGCCCCAGCATTTT. This gives the protein CASFSGTGNQPQHF.

The V call is TRBV5-6, the J call TRBJ1-4; D not certain. Germline V gene data show CDR1 as SGHDT and CDR2 as YYEEEE. CDR3 length equals 17 residues. Trimming stripped 3 bases from V and 0 bases from J, with 15 bases between. CDR3 residues: CASSSYVSLATNEKLFF. As DNA, the CDR3 is TGTGCCAGCAGCTCCTACGTTTCCCTCGCAACTAATGAAAAACTGTTTTTT.

The J gene is TRBJ2-1, the V gene TRBV5-4; no firm D call. The CDR3 has 15 residues. Trimming removed 0 bases at V and 4 bases at J, with 11 bases between. CDR1 SGHNT and CDR2 YYREEE come from the germline V gene (reference sequence). CDR3 residues: CASSLDTEPYNEQFF. The CDR3 DNA reads as TGTGCCAGCAGCTTGGATACTGAACCGTACAATGAGCAGTTCTTC. Full variable domain (remainder filled in from reference TRBV5-4 and TRBJ2-1): ETGVTQSPTHLIKTRGQQVTLRCSSQSGHNTVSWYQQALGQGPQFIFQYYREEENGRGNFPPRFSGLQFPNYSSELNVNALELDDSALYLCASSLDTEPYNEQFFGPGTRLTVL.

The rearrangement joins TRBV28 to TRBJ2-6; possible D gene TRBD2, 6 bases. The CDR3 is 16 residues long. The V gene's germline CDR1 is MDHEN and CDR2 SYDVKM. Trimming stripped 3 bases from V and 0 bases from J, with 9 bases between. CDR3 protein: CASSFRRGSGANVLTF. The DNA of the CDR3 is TGTGCCAGCAGTTTCCGGCGGGGCTCTGGGGCCAACGTCCTGACTTTC.

J is TRBJ2-5 and V is TRBV6-1; TRBD2 agrees at 7 bases. V was clipped by 7 bases and J by 4 bases; unmatched bases: 3. The CDR3 has 12 amino acids. Looked up from germline, CDR1 is MNHNS and CDR2 is SASEGT. The CDR3 spells CASNGEGETQYF. Written as DNA, the CDR3 is TGTGCCAGCAACGGGGAGGGAGAGACCCAGTACTTC.

The chain joins TRBV29-1 to TRBJ1-1; TRBD1 matches at 9 bases. This CDR3 spans 15 amino acids. Losses at the gene ends were 5 bases for V and 4 bases for J; bases not matched to a gene: 11. CDR1 is SQVTM, CDR2 ANQGSEA, per germline. CDR3 in DNA: TGCAGCGTTCAGGGACAGGGCAGGAAGGCCACTGAAGCTTTCTTT. This encodes CSVQGQGRKATEAFF.

This chain connects TRBV19 to TRBJ2-1; 12 bases map to TRBD2. J was trimmed by 8 bases and V by 2 bases; bases with no gene match: 7. The germline V gene has CDR1 LNHDA and CDR2 SQIVND (reference sequence). CDR3 length: 16 amino acids. The CDR3: CASSIRLAGGPDEQFF. DNA for the CDR3: TGTGCCAGTAGTATACGGCTAGCGGGAGGGCCCGATGAGCAGTTCTTC. Looking up the rest from reference TRBV19 and TRBJ2-1 gives the full variable domain: DGGITQSPKYLFRKEGQNVTLSCEQNLNHDAMYWYRQDPGQGLRLIYYSQIVNDFQKGDIAEGYSVSREKKESFPLTVTSAQKNPTAFYLCASSIRLAGGPDEQFFGPGTRLTVL.

The rearrangement joins TRBV6-1 to TRBJ1-2; 7 nucleotides align to TRBD1. V dropped 5 bases and J dropped 8; count of bases not matched to a gene: 14. Germline lookup yields CDR1 MNHNS and CDR2 SASEGT. The CDR3 runs to 15 residues. Written as DNA, the CDR3 is TGTGCCAGCAGTATACGGACAGGTGACGGGAACGGCTACACCTTC. This translates into CASSIRTGDGNGYTF.

The chain uses TRBV5-1 and TRBJ2-5, with 7 bases matching TRBD2. The germline V gene has CDR1 SGHRS and CDR2 YFSETQ. The CDR3 runs 13 residues. Losses at the gene ends were 5 bases for V and 4 bases for J; bases not matched to a gene: 5. The chain's CDR3 is CASRKAGAETQYF. CDR3 bases: TGCGCCAGCAGGAAGGCGGGAGCAGAGACCCAGTACTTC.

The J gene is TRBJ2-3, the V gene TRBV7-8; 10 positions agree with TRBD2. Losses at the gene ends were 2 bases for V and 0 bases for J; bases not matched to a gene: 8. From germline, CDR1 is SGHVS and CDR2 FQNEAQ. CDR3 length: 18 amino acids. DNA of the CDR3: TGTGCCAGCAGCTTAAGGGCTAGCGGGAGCTCTAGCACAGATACGCAGTATTTT. Protein product: CASSLRASGSSSTDTQYF.